This T cell receptor (beta chain) came from a study of beta chain features in type 1 diabetes. Points from the study as a whole: In type 1 diabetes patients, VDJ junctions had fewer insertions; deletions at these junctions were more frequent. Shortening that was moderate but significant affected the TCRB CDR3s of Type 1 diabetes patients in all four CD4+ subsets.

The authors reverse transcribed all of the isolated RNA, so sequencing captured expressed TCRB transcripts. Assay used: immunoSEQ multiplex PCR; TCRdb lists only in-frame clones, some missing. The sample records more than 55,000 clones, 50% to 55% being singletons. Each of the CD4+ naive, central memory, regulatory and stem cell-like memory populations was sorted via CD45RO/CCR7/CD25/CD127/CD95/CD27. Sorted cells reached over 95% purity in every population. Germline V CDR1 and CDR2: SEHNR, FQNEAQ (reference sequence). Trimming cost V 7 bases and J 8 bases, with 14 bases left between them. CDR3 size: 12 residues. Turning to this clone: The antigen is unknown.

The gene calls are TRBV7-9 and TRBJ1-2; D remains ambiguous. Source material: Tregs from blood. The sequence was obtained from a woman between 40 and 55 years old with type 1 diabetes. The CDR3 is CASTWMSGGYTF. The CDR3 nucleotides are TGTGCCAGCACCTGGATGAGCGGCGGCTACACCTTC.